A single sample gave rise to the 14 T cell receptor beta chains below, sequenced in a study of tissue T cells after allogeneic stem cell transplantation. Libraries were prepared by immunoSEQ multiplex PCR; TCRdb keeps only in-frame clonotypes and omits some of them. The sample holds roughly 3,900 clones, approximately 51% seen once. Time point reported: mouse harvest day 14 after allogeneic transplant. Each mouse received 10^7 T-cell-depleted marrow cells plus 10^6 splenic CD5+ T cells by tail vein. The material sequenced was lymph node tissue. The source of these receptors is a female BALB/c mouse given C57BL/6 T cells with graft-versus-host disease after an allogeneic hematopoietic cell transplant.

Details on this clone: Gene names refer to mouse genes. The sequence runs out 1 residue before the end of the CDR3; the remainder is reconstructed from the germline J gene. The chain carries TRBV19 and TRBJ1-4; D perhaps matches TRBD1 (6 bases). Per germline, CDR1 FNHDT and CDR2 SITEND (reference sequence). The CDR3 runs 13 residues. Deletions cut 2 bases from V and 4 bases from J, with 6 bases between. The sequenced CDR3 bases are TGTGCCAGCAGTATGGACAGCAACGAAAGATTATTT. Translated, it gives CASSMDSNERLF. Given in full, the CDR3 is CASSMDSNERLFF.

Comment on this clone: Genes here carry mouse names. The DNA ends 1 residue before the CDR3 does, and the rest of the CDR3 is filled in from the germline J gene. The sample holds other DNA sequences that translate to the same CDR3. This chain links TRBV16 with TRBJ2-5; D possibly corresponds to TRBD1 (6 bases). Germline lookup yields CDR1 SGHSA and CDR2 FRNQAP. The CDR3 is made up of 13 amino acids. V lost 3 bases, J lost 2 bases, and 6 bases lay in between. The sequenced part of the CDR3 DNA is TGTGCAAGCAGCTTCAGGGGCCAAGACACCCAGTAC. Translated, it gives CASSFRGQDTQY. The entire CDR3 protein is CASSFRGQDTQYF. Together with reference TRBV16 and TRBJ2-5, the CDR3 gives the full variable domain: NAGVIQTPRHKVTGKGQEATLWCEPISGHSAVFWYRQTIVQGLEFLTYFRNQAPIDDSGMPKERFSAQMPNQSHSTLKIQSTQPQDSAVYLCASSFRGQDTQYFGPGTRLLVL.

As concerns this clone: The germline and genes are mouse ones. The CDR3 end falls 1 residue outside the read, so it is completed with the germline J gene. The V and J genes are TRBV26 and TRBJ1-4; no clear D gene. Trimming stripped 6 bases from V and 4 bases from J, with 6 bases between. Looked up from germline, CDR1 is KGHPV and CDR2 is FQNQEV (reference sequence). The CDR3 is 12 amino acids. The covered CDR3 bases are TGTGCCAGCAGCAACAGCAACGAAAGATTATTT. It encodes CASSNSNERLF. The complete CDR3 sequence is CASSNSNERLFF.

Note on this clone: The junction and the germline gene differ at one end; a read error may be behind it. Mouse names are used for the genes. The CDR3 reads CATSSPVNQAPLF. Partial CDR3 DNA: TGTGCCACCAGCTCACCAGTCAACCAGGCTCCGCTT. This sequence joins TRBV4 and TRBJ1-5; D is uncertain. The read stops 1 residue short of the end of the CDR3; the missing end is completed from the germline J gene. The CDR3 extends over 13 amino acids. CDR1 is LGHDT, CDR2 YNNKQL, per germline (reference sequence). The full variable domain, completed using reference TRBV4 and TRBJ1-5, is ETAVFQTPNYHVTQVGNEVSFNCKQTLGHDTMYWYKQDSKKLLKIMFSYNNKQLIVNETVPRRFSPQSSDKAHLNLRIKSVEPEDSAVYLCATSSPVNQAPLFGEGTRLSVL.

As to this clone: Gene names are the mouse ones. The CDR3 end falls 1 residue outside the read, so it is completed with the germline J gene. This chain joins TRBV1 and TRBJ1-4; TRBD1 matches at 9 bases. Germline V gene lookup returns CDR1 NSQYPW and CDR2 LRSPGD (reference sequence). The V segment lost 4 bases and the J segment 2 bases; nucleotides outside the gene matches: 5. The CDR3 extends over 16 amino acids. The CDR3: CTCSVGQGGSNERLFF. CDR3 DNA (partial): TGCACCTGCAGTGTGGGACAGGGAGGCTCCAACGAAAGATTATTT.

Only a few counts were recorded for this clone. Gene names follow the mouse nomenclature. The CDR3 sequence is CASSLPSRTTYSDYTF. Partial CDR3 DNA: TGTGCCAGCAGTCTGCCCAGCCGGACAACGTACTCCGACTACACC. V usage is TRBV24 and J usage is TRBJ1-2; tentatively, D is TRBD1 (5 bases). The read is 1 residue too short to cover the CDR3 end, so that end is filled in from the germline J gene. This CDR3 is 16 amino acids long. V was trimmed by 2 bases and J by 3 bases, leaving 16 bases between them. Germline V gene data show CDR1 as KGHTA and CDR2 as FRNEEI.

Concerning this clone: Mouse gene names and germline throughout. The observed sequence ends 1 residue before the CDR3 terminus, with the missing tail filled in from the germline J gene. The genes are TRBV26 and TRBJ2-5; no clear D gene. Germline assignment: CDR1 KGHPV and CDR2 FQNQEV (reference sequence). The CDR3 length is 13 residues. Trimming cost V 3 bases and J 0 bases, with 4 bases left between them. Partial CDR3 DNA: TGTGCCAGCAGTCTCAATAACCAAGACACCCAGTAC. This codes for CASSLNNQDTQY. The whole CDR3 sequence is CASSLNNQDTQYF.

There are a few counts of this clone. The gene symbols are mouse symbols. The CDR3 is cut off 1 residue early in the read; its end comes from the germline J gene. This rearrangement joins TRBV12-2 to TRBJ2-7; 10 positions agree with TRBD2. J gave up 3 bases and V 3 bases, and 4 bases lay outside the gene matches. Germline V CDR1 and CDR2: SGHLS, HYDKME. The CDR3 is made up of 14 amino acids. The sequenced CDR3 bases are TGTGCCAGCTCTGCCGGGACTGGGGTCTATGAACAGTAC. This gives the protein CASSAGTGVYEQY. The whole CDR3 sequence reads CASSAGTGVYEQYF.

This clone counts as medium-sized. Mouse gene names and germline throughout. The read finishes 1 residue shy of the CDR3 end, and the germline J gene is used to complete it. The chain has TRBV1 and TRBJ1-3, with D uncertain. The CDR3 length is 14 residues. V dropped 2 bases and J dropped 1 base, with 6 bases sitting between them. In germline, CDR1 is NSQYPW, CDR2 LRSPGD (reference sequence). CDR3 DNA, as far as it was read: TGCACCTGCAGTGCATACACGTCTGGAAATACGCTCTAT. Its protein product is CTCSAYTSGNTLY. In full, the CDR3 is CTCSAYTSGNTLYF. The whole variable domain, remainder taken from reference TRBV1 and TRBJ1-3, is VTLLEQNPRWRLVPRGQAVNLRCILKNSQYPWMSWYQQDLQKQLQWLFTLRSPGDKEVKSLPGADYLATRVTDTELRLQVANMSQGRTLYCTCSAYTSGNTLYFGEGSRLIVV.

With regard to this clone: All gene names here are mouse names. Read data end 1 residue before the CDR3 end; the end is taken from the germline J gene. The chain joins TRBV13-2 to TRBJ2-3, with D unresolved. CDR3 length: 10 residues. Trimming shortened V by 0 bases and J by 12 bases, and 5 bases separated the two germline ends. Germline CDR1 NNHNN, CDR2 SYGAGS (reference sequence). The CDR3 here is CASGDAGLYF. The CDR3 bases that were read are TGTGCCAGCGGTGATGCCGGCCTGTAT.

On this clone itself: Mouse germline and gene names are used. The read comes to an end 1 residue before the CDR3 does, leaving the germline J gene to fill in the end. The rearrangement uses TRBV16 and TRBJ1-1; D is undetermined. Trimming pared 4 bases from V and 3 bases from J, leaving 6 bases between. Germline CDR1 is SGHSA and CDR2 is FRNQAP. The CDR3 covers 12 residues. CDR3 sequence: CASSYQYTEVFF. CDR3 bases read: TGTGCAAGCAGCTACCAATACACAGAAGTCTTC.

Regarding this clone: The genes and germline here are from mouse. The observed sequence ends 1 residue before the CDR3 terminus, with the missing tail filled in from the germline J gene. The J gene is TRBJ1-3, the V gene TRBV13-3; D is perhaps TRBD1 (5 bases). In germline, CDR1 is NNHDY, CDR2 SYVADS. The ends were cut back, 5 bases at V and 0 bases at J, with 12 bases in the middle. This CDR3 is 15 amino acids long. CDR3 DNA, as far as it was read: TGTGCCAGCAGCCGGGGGTCCCCTTCTGGAAATACGCTCTAT. Translating gives CASSRGSPSGNTLY. The whole CDR3 is CASSRGSPSGNTLYF. Full variable domain (outside the CDR3, taken from reference TRBV13-3 and TRBJ1-3): EAAVTQSPRSKVAVTGGKVTLSCHQTNNHDYMYWYRQDTGHGLRLIHYSYVADSTEKGDIPDGYKASRPSQENFSLILELASLSQTAVYFCASSRGSPSGNTLYFGEGSRLIVV.

As for this clone: The gene names here belong to mouse. The read ends 1 residue shy of where the CDR3 ends; the end is completed using the germline J gene. The rearrangement joins TRBV15 to TRBJ2-1, with a weak D call TRBD2 (7 bases). This CDR3 region has 13 residues. Trimming pared 3 bases from V and 6 bases from J, leaving 9 bases between. The germline V gene encodes CDR1 SGHND and CDR2 FRSKSL. CDR3 amino acids: CASSFGGPAEQFF. CDR3 bases read: TGTGCCAGCAGTTTCGGGGGGCCTGCTGAGCAGTTC.

As to this clone: Gene names refer to mouse genes. The CDR3 end lies 1 residue beyond the end of the read and is filled in from the germline J gene. The chain recombines TRBV1 with TRBJ1-2, with D unresolved. CDR3 length: 13 residues. Germline CDR1 is NSQYPW and CDR2 is LRSPGD (reference sequence). V lost 3 bases, J lost 0 bases, and 5 bases lay in between. The sequenced CDR3 bases are TGCACCTGCAGTGCCAGAACAAACTCCGACTACACC. It codes for CTCSARTNSDYT. The whole CDR3 region reads CTCSARTNSDYTF.